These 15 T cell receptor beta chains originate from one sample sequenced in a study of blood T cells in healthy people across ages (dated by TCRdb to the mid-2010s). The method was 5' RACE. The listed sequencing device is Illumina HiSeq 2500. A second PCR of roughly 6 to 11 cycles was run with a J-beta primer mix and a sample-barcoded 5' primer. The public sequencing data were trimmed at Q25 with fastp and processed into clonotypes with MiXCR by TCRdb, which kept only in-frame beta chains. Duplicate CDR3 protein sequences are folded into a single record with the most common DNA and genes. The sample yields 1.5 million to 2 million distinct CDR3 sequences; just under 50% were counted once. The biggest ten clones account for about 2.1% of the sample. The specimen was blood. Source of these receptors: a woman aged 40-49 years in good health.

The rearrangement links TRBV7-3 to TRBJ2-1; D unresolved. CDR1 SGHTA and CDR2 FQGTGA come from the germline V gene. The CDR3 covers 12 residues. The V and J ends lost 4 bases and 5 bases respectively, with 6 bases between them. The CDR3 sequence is CASSSQNNEQFF. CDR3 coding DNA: TGTGCCAGCAGCTCCCAGAACAATGAGCAGTTCTTC.

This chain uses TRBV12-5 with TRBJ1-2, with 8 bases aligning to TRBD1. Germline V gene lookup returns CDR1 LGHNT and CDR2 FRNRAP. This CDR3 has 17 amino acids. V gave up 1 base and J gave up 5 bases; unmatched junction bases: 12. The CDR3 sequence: CASGLDLVEDRVYGYTF. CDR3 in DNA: TGTGCTAGTGGTTTGGATCTAGTGGAGGACAGGGTTTATGGCTACACCTTC.

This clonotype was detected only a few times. The CDR3 DNA is TGCAGTGCTAGTTCATTTCTAGCGGGGGCAGGAGATACGCAGTATTTT. Amino acids: CSASSFLAGAGDTQYF. The V call is TRBV20-1, the J call TRBJ2-3; 10 bases are shared with TRBD2. CDR3 length: 16 amino acids. Germline V gene lookup returns CDR1 DFQATT and CDR2 SNEGSKA (reference sequence). J gave up 5 bases and V 3 bases, and 11 bases lay outside the gene matches.

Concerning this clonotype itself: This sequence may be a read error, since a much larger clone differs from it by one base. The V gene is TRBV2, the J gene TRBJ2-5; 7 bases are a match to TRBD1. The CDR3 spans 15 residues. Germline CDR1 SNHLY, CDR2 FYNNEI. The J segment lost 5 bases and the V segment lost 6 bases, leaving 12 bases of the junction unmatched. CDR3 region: CASRKIGGVGETQYF. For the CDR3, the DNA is TGTGCCAGCAGGAAAATAGGGGGCGTTGGGGAGACCCAGTACTTC.

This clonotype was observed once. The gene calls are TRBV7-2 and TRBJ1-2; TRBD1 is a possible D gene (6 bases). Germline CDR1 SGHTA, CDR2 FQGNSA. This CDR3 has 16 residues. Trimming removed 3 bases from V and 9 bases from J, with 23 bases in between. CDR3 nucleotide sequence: TGTGCCAGCAGCTTCCTACAGGGAGATCTACGTTACAGCTACACCTTC. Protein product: CASSFLQGDLRYSYTF.

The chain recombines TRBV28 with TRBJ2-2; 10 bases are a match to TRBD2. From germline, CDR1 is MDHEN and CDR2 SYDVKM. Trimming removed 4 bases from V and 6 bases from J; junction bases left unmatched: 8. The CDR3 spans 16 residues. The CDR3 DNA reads TGTGCCAGCAGTTCCGCGCCCGGGACTAGCGCCGGGGAGCTGTTTTTT. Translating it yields CASSSAPGTSAGELFF.

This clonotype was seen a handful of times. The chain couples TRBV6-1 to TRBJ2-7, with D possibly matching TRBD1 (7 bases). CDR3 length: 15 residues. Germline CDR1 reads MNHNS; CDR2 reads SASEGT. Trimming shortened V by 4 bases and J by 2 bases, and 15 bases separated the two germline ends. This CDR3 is CASSARGASPYEQYF. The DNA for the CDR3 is TGTGCCAGCAGTGCCAGGGGGGCTAGTCCCTACGAGCAGTACTTC.

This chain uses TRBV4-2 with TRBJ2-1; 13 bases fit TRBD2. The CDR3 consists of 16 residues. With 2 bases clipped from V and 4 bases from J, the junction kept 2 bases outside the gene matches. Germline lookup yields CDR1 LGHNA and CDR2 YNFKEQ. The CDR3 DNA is TGTGCCAGCAGCCAACGACTAGCGGGGGGTTACAATGAGCAGTTCTTC. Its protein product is CASSQRLAGGYNEQFF.

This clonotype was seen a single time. The CDR3 bases are TGTGCCAACACAAAACAGGGTTATGGCTACACCTTC. Protein product: CANTKQGYGYTF. V and J are TRBV28 and TRBJ1-2; tentatively, D is TRBD1 (6 bases). Looked up from germline, CDR1 is MDHEN and CDR2 is SYDVKM. The V and J ends lost 10 bases and 5 bases respectively, with 14 bases between them. There are 12 residues in the CDR3.

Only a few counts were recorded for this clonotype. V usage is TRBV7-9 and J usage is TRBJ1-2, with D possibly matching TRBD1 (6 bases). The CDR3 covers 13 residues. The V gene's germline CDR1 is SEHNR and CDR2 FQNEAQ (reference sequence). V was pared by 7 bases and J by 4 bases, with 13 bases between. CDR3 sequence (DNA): TGTGCCAGCACCGGGGGCCCAGGCTATGGCTACACCTTC. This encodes CASTGGPGYGYTF.

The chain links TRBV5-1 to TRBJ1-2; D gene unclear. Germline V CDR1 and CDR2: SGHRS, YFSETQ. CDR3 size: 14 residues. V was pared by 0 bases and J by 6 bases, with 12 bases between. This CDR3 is CASSLEASSNGYTF. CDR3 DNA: TGCGCCAGCAGCTTGGAGGCCAGTTCCAATGGCTACACCTTC.

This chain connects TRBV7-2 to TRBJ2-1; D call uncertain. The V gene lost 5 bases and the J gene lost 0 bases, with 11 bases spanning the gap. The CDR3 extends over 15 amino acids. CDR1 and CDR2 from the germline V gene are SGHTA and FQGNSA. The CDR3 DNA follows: TGTGCCAGCAGCCCACGAGTTAACTCCTACAATGAGCAGTTCTTC. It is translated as CASSPRVNSYNEQFF.

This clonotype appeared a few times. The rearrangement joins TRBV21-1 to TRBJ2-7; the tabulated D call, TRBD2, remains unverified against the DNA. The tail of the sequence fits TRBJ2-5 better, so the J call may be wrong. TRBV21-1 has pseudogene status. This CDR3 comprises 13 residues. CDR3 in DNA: TGTGCCAGCAGCACTCCAATCTGGGAGACCCAGTACTTC. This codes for CASSTPIWETQYF.

This CDR3 is CASSQVVGGNQPQHF. The CDR3 nucleotides read TGTGCCAGCAGCCAAGTTGTGGGGGGGAATCAGCCCCAGCATTTT. The V call is TRBV4-2, the J call TRBJ1-5; the D gene is possibly TRBD1 (5 bases). Between the trimmed V and J ends, which lost 1 base and 4 bases, there was a span of 11 bases. The germline gives CDR1 LGHNA, CDR2 YNFKEQ. The length of the CDR3 is 15 residues.

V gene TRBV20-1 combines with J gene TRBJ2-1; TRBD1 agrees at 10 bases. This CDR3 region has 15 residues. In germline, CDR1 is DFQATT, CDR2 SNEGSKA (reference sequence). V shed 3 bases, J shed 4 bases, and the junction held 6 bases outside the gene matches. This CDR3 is CSARRQGALYNEQFF. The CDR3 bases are TGCAGTGCTAGGAGACAGGGGGCCCTGTACAATGAGCAGTTCTTC.